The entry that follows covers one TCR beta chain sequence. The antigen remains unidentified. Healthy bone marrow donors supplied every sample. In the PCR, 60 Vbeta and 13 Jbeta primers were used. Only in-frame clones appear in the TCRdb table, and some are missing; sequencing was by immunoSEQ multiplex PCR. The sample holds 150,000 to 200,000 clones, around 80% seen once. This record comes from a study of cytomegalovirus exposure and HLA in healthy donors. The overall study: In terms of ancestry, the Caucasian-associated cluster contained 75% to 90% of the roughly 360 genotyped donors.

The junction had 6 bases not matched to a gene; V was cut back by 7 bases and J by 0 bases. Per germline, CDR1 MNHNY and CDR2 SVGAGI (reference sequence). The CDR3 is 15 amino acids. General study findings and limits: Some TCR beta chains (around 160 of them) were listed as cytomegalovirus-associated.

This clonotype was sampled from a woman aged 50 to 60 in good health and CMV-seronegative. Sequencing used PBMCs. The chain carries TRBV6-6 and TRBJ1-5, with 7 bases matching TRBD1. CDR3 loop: CASTDRAYSNQPQHF. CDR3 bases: TGTGCCAGCACAGACAGGGCGTATAGCAATCAGCCCCAGCATTTT.